The present T cell receptor beta chain was sequenced within a study of T cells in Graves' hyperthyroidism and ophthalmopathy. Study overall: At the time of initial diagnosis and before any treatment, peripheral blood was collected. Study results and limitations: Within blood appeared most thyroid clonotypes that had expanded above 0.001.

Comment on this clonotype: Its target is unknown. A much larger clone differs by one base, so this may be a read error.

This CDR3 spans 15 amino acids. V lost 3 bases to trimming and J lost 3 bases, with 17 bases between them. Germline V CDR1 and CDR2: DFQATT, SNEGSKA (reference sequence). A Clinical Activity Score of at least 3, a NOSPECS grade of at least 4 and a duration under 3 months were recorded in the ophthalmopathy patients. RNA transcripts gave rise to amplified TCR beta CDR3 regions. HTBI primers were the set used in a first-round RT-PCR of the TCR CDR3. TCRdb ran MiXCR on the multiplex PCR reads and lists one entry per CDR3 protein. The table shows hundreds of thousands of distinct CDR3 sequences, with about 13% occurring only once.

Sequenced material: blood. This clonotype was obtained from a woman aged 40 to 50 with Graves' ophthalmopathy. The rearrangement links TRBV20-1 to TRBJ1-1; a possible D gene is TRBD1 (5 bases). CDR3 loop: CSASPLGGMYTEAFF. CDR3 in DNA: TGCAGTGCTAGCCCCCTTGGGGGGATGTACACTGAAGCTTTCTTT.